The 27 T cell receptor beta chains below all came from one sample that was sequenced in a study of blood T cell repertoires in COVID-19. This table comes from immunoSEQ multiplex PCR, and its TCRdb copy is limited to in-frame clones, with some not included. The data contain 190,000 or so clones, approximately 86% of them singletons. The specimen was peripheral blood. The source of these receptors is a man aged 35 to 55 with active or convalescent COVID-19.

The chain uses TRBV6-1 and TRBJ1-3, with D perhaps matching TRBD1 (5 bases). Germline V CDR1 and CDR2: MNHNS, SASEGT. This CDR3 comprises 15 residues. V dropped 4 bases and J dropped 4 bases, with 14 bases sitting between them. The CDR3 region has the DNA TGTGCCAGCAGTGTAGCAACAGGATCCGGAAACACCATATATTTT. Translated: CASSVATGSGNTIYF.

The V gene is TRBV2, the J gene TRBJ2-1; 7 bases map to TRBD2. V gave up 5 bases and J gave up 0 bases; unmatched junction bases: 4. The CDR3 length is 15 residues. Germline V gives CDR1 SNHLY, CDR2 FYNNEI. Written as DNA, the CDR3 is TGTGCCAGCAGTCAGACTAGCAGCTCCTACAATGAGCAGTTCTTC. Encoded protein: CASSQTSSSYNEQFF.

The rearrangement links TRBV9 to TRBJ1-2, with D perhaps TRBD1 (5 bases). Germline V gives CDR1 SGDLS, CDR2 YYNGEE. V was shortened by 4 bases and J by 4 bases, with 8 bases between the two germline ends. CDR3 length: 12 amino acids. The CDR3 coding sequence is TGTGCCAGCAGCTCAGACAGCTATGGCTACACCTTC. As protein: CASSSDSYGYTF.

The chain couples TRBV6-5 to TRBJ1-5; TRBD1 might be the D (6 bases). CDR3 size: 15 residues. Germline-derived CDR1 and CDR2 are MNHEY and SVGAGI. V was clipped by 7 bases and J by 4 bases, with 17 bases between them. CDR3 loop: CASTKPGVSNQPQHF. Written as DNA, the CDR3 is TGTGCCAGCACCAAACCAGGGGTTAGTAATCAGCCCCAGCATTTT.

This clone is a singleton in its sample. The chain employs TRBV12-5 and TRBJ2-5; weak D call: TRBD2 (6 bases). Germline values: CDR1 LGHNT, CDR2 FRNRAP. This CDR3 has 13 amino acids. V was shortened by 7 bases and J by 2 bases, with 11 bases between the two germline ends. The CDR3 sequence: CASALGLQETQYF. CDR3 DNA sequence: TGTGCTAGTGCCCTAGGACTACAAGAGACCCAGTACTTC.

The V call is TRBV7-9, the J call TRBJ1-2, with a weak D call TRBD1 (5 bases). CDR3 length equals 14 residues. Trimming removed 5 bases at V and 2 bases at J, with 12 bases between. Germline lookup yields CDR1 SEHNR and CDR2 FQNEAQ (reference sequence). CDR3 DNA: TGTGCCAGCAGCATTGCAGGGTTAAACTATGGCTACACCTTC. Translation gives CASSIAGLNYGYTF.

The CDR3 loop reads CASSPNRGPGRNEKLFF. In DNA, the CDR3 is TGTGCCAGCAGCCCCAACAGGGGGCCGGGGCGTAATGAAAAACTGTTTTTT. This chain connects TRBV7-9 to TRBJ1-4; 9 bases align to TRBD1. Per germline, CDR1 SEHNR and CDR2 FQNEAQ (reference sequence). This CDR3 comprises 17 residues. Losses at the gene ends were 5 bases for V and 4 bases for J; bases not matched to a gene: 11. The full variable domain, completed using reference TRBV7-9 and TRBJ1-4, is DTGVSQNPRHKITKRGQNVTFRCDPISEHNRLYWYRQTLGQGPEFLTYFQNEAQLEKSRLLSDRFSAERPKGSFSTLEIQRTEQGDSAMYLCASSPNRGPGRNEKLFFGSGTQLSVL.

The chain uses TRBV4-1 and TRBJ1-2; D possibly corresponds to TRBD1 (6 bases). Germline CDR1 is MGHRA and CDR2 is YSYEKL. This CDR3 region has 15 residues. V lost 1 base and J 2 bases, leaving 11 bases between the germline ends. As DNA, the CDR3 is TGCGCCAGCAGCCAAGGTCCAGGGGAGAACTATGGCTACACCTTC. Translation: CASSQGPGENYGYTF.

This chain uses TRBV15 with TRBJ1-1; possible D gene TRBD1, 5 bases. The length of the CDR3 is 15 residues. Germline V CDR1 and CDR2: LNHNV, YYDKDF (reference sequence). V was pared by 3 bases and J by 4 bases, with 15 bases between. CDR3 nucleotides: TGTGCCACCAGCAGGGGGAGGGGTCTTAGCACTGAAGCTTTCTTT. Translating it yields CATSRGRGLSTEAFF.

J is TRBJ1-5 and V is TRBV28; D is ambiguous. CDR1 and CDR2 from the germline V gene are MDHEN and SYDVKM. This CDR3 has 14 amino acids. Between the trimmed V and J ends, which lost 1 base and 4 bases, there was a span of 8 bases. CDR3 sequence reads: CASSLSSGNQPQHF. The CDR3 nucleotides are TGTGCCAGCAGTTTATCCAGTGGTAATCAGCCCCAGCATTTT.

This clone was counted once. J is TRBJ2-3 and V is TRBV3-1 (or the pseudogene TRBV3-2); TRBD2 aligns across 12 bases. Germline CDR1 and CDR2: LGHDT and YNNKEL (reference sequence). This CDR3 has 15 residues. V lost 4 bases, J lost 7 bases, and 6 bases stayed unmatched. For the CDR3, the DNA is TGTGCCAGCAGCCTCGGGACTAGCGGGTCATATACGCAGTATTTT. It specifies CASSLGTSGSYTQYF.

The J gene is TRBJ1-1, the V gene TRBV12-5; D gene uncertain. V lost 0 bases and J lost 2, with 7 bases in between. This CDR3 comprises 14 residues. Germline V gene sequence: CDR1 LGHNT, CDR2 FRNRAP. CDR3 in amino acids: CASGLVQLNTEAFF. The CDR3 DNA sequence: TGTGCTAGTGGTTTGGTACAGTTAAACACTGAAGCTTTCTTT. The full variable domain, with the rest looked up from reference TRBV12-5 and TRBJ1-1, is DARVTQTPRHKVTEMGQEVTMRCQPILGHNTVFWYRQTMMQGLELLAYFRNRAPLDDSGMPKDRFSAEMPDATLATLKIQPSEPRDSAVYFCASGLVQLNTEAFFGQGTRLTVV.

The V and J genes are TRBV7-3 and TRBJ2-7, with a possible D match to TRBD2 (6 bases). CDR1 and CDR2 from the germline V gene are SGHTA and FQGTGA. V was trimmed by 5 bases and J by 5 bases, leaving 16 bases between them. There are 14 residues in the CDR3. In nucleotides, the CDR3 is TGTGCCAGCAGCCAGGGTGGAGGGTTCGACGAGCAGTACTTC. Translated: CASSQGGGFDEQYF. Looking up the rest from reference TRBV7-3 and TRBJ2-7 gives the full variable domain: GAGVSQTPSNKVTEKGKYVELRCDPISGHTALYWYRQSLGQGPEFLIYFQGTGAADDSGLPNDRFFAVRPEGSVSTLKIQRTERGDSAVYLCASSQGGGFDEQYFGPGTRLTVT.

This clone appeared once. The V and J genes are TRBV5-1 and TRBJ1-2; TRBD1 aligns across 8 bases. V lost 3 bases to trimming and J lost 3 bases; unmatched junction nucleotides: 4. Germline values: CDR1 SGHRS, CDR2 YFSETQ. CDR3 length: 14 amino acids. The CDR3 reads CASSWTTGDYGYTF. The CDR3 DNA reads TGCGCCAGCAGCTGGACGACAGGGGACTATGGCTACACCTTC.

DNA for the CDR3: TGTGCCAGCAGCTTGGCCAGGGGTGAGCAGTTCTTC. Translating it yields CASSLARGEQFF. The chain uses TRBV5-6 and TRBJ2-1; possibly TRBD1 for D (6 bases). V was shortened by 0 bases and J by 9 bases, with 7 bases between the two germline ends. The CDR3 totals 12 residues. The germline V gene encodes CDR1 SGHDT and CDR2 YYEEEE. Supplemented by reference TRBV5-6 and TRBJ2-1, the full variable domain reads DAGVTQSPTHLIKTRGQQVTLRCSPKSGHDTVSWYQQALGQGPQFIFQYYEEEERQRGNFPDRFSGHQFPNYSSELNVNALLLGDSALYLCASSLARGEQFFGPGTRLTVL.

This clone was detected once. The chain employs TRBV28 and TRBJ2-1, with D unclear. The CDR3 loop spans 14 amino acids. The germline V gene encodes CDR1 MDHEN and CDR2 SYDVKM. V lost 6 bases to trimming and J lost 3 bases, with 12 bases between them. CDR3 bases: TGTGCCAGCAGACCTCCGAGTGACTACAATGAGCAGTTCTTC. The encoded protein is CASRPPSDYNEQFF.

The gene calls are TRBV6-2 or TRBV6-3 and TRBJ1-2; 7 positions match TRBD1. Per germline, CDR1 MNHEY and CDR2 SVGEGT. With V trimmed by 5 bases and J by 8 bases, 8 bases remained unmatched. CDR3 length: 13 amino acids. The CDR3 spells CASSTDRAGGYTF. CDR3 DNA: TGTGCCAGCAGTACCGACAGGGCGGGAGGCTACACCTTC.

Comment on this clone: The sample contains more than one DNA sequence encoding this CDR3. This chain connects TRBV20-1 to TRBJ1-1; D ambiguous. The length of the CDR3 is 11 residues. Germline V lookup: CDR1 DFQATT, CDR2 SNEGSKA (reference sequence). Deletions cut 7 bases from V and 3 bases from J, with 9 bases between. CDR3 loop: CSGGRDTEAFF. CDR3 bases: TGCAGTGGCGGGAGGGACACTGAAGCTTTCTTT.

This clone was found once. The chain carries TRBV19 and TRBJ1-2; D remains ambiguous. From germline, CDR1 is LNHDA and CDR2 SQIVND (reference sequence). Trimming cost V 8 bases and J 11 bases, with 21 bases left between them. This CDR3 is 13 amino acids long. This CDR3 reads CASSRRVDLGYTF. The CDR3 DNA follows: TGTGCCAGTTCTAGGAGGGTCGACCTTGGGTACACCTTC. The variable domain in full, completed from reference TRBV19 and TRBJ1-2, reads DGGITQSPKYLFRKEGQNVTLSCEQNLNHDAMYWYRQDPGQGLRLIYYSQIVNDFQKGDIAEGYSVSREKKESFPLTVTSAQKNPTAFYLCASSRRVDLGYTFGSGTRLTVV.

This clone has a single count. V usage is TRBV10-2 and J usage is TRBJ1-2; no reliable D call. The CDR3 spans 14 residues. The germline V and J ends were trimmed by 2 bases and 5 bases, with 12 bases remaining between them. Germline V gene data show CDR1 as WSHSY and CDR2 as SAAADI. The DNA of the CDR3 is TGCGCCAGCAGTGAGCCCCCGAGGCTATATGGCTACACCTTC. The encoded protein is CASSEPPRLYGYTF.

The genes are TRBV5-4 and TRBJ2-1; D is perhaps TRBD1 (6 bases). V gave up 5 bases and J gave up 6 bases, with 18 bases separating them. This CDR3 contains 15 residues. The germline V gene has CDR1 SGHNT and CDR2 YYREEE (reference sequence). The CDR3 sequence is CASSHRQGPPNEQFF. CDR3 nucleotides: TGTGCCAGCAGTCATAGGCAGGGGCCCCCCAATGAGCAGTTCTTC.

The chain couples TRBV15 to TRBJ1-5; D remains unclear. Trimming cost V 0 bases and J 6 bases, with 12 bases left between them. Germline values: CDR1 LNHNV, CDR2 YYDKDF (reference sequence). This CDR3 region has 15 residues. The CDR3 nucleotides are TGTGCCACCAGCAGAGATGCCGGGTTGGGTCAGCCCCAGCATTTT. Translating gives CATSRDAGLGQPQHF. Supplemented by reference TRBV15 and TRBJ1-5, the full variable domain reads DAMVIQNPRYQVTQFGKPVTLSCSQTLNHNVMYWYQQKSSQAPKLLFHYYDKDFNNEADTPDNFQSRRPNTSFCFLDIRSPGLGDTAMYLCATSRDAGLGQPQHFGDGTRLSIL.

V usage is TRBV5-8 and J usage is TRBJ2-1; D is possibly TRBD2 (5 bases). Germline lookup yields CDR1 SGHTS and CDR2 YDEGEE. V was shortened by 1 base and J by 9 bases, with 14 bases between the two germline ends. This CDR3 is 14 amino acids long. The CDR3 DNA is TGTGCCAGCAGCTTGAGGGCAGGAGCGGCTGAGCAGTTCTTC. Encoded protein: CASSLRAGAAEQFF.

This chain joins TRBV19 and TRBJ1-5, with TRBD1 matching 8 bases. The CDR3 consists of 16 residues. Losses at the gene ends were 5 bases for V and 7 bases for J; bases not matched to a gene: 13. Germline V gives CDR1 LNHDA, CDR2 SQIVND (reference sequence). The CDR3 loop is CASSGRVGQGGQPQHF. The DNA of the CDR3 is TGTGCCAGTAGTGGGAGAGTTGGACAGGGAGGACAGCCCCAGCATTTT.

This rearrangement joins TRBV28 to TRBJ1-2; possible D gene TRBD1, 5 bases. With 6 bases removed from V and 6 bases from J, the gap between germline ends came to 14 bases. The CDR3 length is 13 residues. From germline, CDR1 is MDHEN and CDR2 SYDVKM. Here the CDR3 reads CASRGGLWNGYTF. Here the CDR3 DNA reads TGTGCCAGCAGGGGGGGGTTGTGGAATGGCTACACCTTC.

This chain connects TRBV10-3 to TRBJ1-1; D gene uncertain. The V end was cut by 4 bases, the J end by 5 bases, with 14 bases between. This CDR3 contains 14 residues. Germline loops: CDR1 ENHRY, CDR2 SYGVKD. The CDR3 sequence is CAISVEGPRTEAFF. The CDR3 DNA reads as TGTGCCATCAGTGTGGAGGGCCCCAGGACTGAAGCTTTCTTT.

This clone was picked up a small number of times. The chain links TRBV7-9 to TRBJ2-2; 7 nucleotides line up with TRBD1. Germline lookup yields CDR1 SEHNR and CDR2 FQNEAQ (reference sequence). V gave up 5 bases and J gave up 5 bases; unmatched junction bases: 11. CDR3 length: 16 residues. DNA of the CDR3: TGTGCCAGCAGCAAAACGGACAGGCACCGAACCGGGGAGCTGTTTTTT. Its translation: CASSKTDRHRTGELFF.